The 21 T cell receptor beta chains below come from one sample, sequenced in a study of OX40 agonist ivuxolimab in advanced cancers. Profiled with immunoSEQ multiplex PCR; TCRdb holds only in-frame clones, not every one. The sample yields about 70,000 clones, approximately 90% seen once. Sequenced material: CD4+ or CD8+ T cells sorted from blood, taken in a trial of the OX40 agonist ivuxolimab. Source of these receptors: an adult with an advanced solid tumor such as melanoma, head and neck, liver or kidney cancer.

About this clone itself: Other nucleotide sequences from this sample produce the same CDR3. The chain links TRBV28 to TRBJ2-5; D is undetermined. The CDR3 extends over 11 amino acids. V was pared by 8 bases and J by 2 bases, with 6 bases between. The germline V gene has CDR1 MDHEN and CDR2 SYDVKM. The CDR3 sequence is CASGRQETQYF. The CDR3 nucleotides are TGTGCCAGCGGCCGACAAGAGACCCAGTACTTC.

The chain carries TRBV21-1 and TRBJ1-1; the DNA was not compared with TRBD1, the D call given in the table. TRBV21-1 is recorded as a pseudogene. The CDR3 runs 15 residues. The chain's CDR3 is CASSKALPQGGMTFF. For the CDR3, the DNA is TGTGCCAGCAGCAAAGCGCTCCCACAAGGGGGCATGACTTTCTTT.

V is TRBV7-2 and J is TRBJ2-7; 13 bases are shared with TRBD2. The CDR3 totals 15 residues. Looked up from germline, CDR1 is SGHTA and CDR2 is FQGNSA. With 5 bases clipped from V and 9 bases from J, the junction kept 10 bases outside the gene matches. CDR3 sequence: CASSPKLAGGTLQYF. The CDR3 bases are TGTGCCAGCAGCCCGAAACTAGCGGGGGGGACCTTGCAGTACTTC. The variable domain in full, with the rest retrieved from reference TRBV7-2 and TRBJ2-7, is GAGVSQSPSNKVTEKGKDVELRCDPISGHTALYWYRQSLGQGLEFLIYFQGNSAPDKSGLPSDRFSAERTGGSVSTLTIQRTQQEDSAVYLCASSPKLAGGTLQYFGPGTRLTVT.

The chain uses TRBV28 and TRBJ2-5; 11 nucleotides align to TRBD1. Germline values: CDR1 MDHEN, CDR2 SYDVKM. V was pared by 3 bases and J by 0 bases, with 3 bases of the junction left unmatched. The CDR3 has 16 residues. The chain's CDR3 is CASSFGDRGYQETQYF. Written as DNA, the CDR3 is TGTGCCAGCAGTTTTGGGGACAGGGGGTACCAAGAGACCCAGTACTTC.

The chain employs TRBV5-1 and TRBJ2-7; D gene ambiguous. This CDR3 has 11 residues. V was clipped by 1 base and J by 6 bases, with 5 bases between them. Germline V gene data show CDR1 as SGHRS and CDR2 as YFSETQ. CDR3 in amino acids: CASSLNGEQYF. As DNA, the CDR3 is TGCGCCAGCAGCTTGAACGGCGAGCAGTACTTC.

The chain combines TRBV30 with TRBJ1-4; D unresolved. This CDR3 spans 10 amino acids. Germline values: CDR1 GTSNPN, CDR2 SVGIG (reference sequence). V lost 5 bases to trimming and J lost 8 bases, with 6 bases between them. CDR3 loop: CAWVFEKLFF. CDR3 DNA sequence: TGTGCCTGGGTGTTCGAAAAACTGTTTTTT.

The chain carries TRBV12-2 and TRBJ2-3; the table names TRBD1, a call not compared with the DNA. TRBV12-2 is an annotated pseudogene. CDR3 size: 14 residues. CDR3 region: CASRPRQGTDTQYF. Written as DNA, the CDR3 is TGTGCAAGTCGCCCTCGACAGGGAACAGATACGCAGTATTTT.

The CDR3 DNA reads TGTGCCAGCACCCAACTAGCGGGTAATGAAAAACTGTTTTTT. Translating it yields CASTQLAGNEKLFF. The chain employs TRBV7-9 and TRBJ1-4; unclear D gene. Germline CDR1 is SEHNR and CDR2 is FQNEAQ (reference sequence). The V end lost 7 bases, the J end lost 4 bases, and 13 bases lay between the germline ends. CDR3 length: 14 residues.

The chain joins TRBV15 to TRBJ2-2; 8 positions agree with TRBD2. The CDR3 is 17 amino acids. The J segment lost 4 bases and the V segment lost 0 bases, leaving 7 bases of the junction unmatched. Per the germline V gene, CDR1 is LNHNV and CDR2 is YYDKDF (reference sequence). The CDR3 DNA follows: TGTGCCACCAGCAGAGATCTTAGCGGGGTCAGCACCGGGGAGCTGTTTTTT. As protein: CATSRDLSGVSTGELFF.

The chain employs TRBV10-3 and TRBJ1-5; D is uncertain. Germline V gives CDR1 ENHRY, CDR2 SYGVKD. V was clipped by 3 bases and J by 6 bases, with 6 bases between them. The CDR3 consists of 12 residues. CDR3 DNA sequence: TGTGCCATCAGTGAACCGGGTCAGCCCCAGCATTTT. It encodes CAISEPGQPQHF.

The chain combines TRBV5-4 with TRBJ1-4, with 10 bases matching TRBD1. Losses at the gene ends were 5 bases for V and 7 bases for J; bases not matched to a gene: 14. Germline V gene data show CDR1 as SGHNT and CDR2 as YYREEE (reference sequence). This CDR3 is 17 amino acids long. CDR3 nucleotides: TGTGCCAGCAGGACCGGGACAGGGGACCTGGGGAGTGAAAAACTGTTTTTT. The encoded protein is CASRTGTGDLGSEKLFF.

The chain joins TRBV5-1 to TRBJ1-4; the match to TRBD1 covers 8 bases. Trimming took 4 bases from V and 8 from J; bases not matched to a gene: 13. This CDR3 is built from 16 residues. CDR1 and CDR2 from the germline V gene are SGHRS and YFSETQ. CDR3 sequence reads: CASSRDQGALREKLFF. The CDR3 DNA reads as TGCGCCAGCAGCCGTGACCAGGGGGCGCTCCGAGAAAAACTGTTTTTT.

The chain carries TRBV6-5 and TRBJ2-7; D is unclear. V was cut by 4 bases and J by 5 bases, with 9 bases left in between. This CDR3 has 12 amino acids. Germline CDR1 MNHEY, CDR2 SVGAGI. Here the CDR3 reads CASSSFWDEQYF. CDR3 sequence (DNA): TGTGCCAGCAGTTCCTTTTGGGACGAGCAGTACTTC.

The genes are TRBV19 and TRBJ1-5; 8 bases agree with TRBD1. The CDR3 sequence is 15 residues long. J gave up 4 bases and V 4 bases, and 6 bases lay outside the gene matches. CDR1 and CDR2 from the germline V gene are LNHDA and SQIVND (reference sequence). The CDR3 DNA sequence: TGTGCCAGTAGTACCGACAGGGGTCCAAATCAGCCCCAGCATTTT. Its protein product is CASSTDRGPNQPQHF.

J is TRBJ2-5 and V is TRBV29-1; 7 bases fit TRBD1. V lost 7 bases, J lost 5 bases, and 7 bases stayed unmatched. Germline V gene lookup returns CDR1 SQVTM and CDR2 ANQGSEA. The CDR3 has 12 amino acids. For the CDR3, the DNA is TGCAGCGCCAGACAGGGTCTTGAGACCCAGTACTTC. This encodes CSARQGLETQYF.

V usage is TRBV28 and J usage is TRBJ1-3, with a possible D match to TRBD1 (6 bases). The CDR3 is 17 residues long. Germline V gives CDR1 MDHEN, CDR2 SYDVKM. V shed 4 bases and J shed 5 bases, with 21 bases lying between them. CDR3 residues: CASSSGWGGLKRNTIYF. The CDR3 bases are TGTGCCAGCAGTTCCGGTTGGGGGGGGCTTAAGAGAAACACCATATATTTT.

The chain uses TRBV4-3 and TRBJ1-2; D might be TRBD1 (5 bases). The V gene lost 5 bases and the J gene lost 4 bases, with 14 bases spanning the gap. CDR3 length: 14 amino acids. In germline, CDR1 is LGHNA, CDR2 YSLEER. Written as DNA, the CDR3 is TGCGCCAGCAGCAGTGGGGGGTCCGCCTATGGCTACACCTTC. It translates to CASSSGGSAYGYTF.

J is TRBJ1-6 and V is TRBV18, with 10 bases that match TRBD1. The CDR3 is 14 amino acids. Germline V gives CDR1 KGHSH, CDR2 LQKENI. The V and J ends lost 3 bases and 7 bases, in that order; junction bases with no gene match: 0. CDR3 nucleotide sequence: TGTGCCAGCTCACCGGACAGGGGGAATTCACCCCTCCACTTT. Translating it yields CASSPDRGNSPLHF.

CDR3 nucleotides: TGTGCCAGCACCCGGCCAGGGGATGAGGCCGGGGAGCTGTTTTTT. Translation: CASTRPGDEAGELFF. The gene calls are TRBV28 and TRBJ2-2; a weak D match, TRBD1 (6 bases). The CDR3 spans 15 residues. Germline V gene sequence: CDR1 MDHEN, CDR2 SYDVKM. V lost 7 bases to trimming and J lost 6 bases, with 18 bases between them.

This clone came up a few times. As DNA, the CDR3 is TGTGCCAGCACCCCGATTGAGACAGGGTATTCACCCCTCCACTTT. Encoded protein: CASTPIETGYSPLHF. The V call is TRBV28, the J call TRBJ1-6, with 7 bases lining up with TRBD1. The CDR3 has 15 amino acids. Germline loops: CDR1 MDHEN, CDR2 SYDVKM. The J segment lost 8 bases and the V segment lost 7 bases, leaving 11 bases of the junction unmatched.

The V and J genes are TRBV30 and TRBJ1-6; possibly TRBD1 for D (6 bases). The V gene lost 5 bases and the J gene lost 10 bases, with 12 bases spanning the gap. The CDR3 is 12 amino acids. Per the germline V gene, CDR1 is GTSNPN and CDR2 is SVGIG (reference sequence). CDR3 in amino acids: CAWGDGGSPLHF. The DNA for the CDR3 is TGTGCCTGGGGGGACGGGGGCTCACCCCTCCACTTT. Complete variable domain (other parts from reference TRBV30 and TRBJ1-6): SQTIHQWPATLVQPVGSPLSLECTVEGTSNPNLYWYRQAAGRGLQLLFYSVGIGQISSEVPQNLSASRPQDRQFILSSKKLLLSDSGFYLCAWGDGGSPLHFGNGTRLTVT.